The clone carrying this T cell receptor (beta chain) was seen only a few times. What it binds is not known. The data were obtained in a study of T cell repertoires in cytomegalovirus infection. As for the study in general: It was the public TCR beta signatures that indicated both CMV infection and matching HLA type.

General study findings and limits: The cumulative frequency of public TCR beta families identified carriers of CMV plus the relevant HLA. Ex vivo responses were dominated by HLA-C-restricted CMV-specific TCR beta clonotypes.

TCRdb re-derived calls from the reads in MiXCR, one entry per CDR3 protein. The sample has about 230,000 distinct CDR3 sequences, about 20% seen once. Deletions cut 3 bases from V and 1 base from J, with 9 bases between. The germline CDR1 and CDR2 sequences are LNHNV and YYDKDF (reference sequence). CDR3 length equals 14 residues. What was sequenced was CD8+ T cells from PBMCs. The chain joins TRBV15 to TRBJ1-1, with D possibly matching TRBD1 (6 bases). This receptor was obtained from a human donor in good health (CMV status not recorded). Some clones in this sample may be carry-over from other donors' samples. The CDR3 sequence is CATSSLTGNTEAFF. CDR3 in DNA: TGTGCCACCAGCAGTTTGACAGGGAACACTGAAGCTTTCTTT.